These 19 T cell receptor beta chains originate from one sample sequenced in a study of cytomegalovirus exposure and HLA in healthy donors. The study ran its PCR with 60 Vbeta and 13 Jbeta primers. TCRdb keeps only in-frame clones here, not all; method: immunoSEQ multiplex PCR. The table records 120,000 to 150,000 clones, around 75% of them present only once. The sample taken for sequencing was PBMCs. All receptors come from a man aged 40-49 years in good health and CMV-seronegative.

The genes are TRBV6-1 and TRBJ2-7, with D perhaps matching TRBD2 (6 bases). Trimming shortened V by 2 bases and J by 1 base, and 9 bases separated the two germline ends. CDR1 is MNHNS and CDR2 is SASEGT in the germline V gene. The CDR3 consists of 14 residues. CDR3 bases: TGTGCCAGCAGTGAAATAGGGAGGTCCTACGAGCAGTACTTC. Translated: CASSEIGRSYEQYF.

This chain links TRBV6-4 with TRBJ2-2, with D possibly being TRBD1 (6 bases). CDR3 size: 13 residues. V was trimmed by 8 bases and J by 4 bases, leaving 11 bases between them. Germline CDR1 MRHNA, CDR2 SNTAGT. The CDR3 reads CASRDILTGELFF. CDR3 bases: TGTGCCAGCCGGGACATACTCACCGGGGAGCTGTTTTTT.

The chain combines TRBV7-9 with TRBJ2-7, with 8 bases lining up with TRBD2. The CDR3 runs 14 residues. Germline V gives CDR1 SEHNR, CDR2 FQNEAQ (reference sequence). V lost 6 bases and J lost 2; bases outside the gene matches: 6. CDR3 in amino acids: CASRTAGATYEQYF. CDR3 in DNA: TGTGCCAGCAGAACAGCGGGGGCTACCTACGAGCAGTACTTC.

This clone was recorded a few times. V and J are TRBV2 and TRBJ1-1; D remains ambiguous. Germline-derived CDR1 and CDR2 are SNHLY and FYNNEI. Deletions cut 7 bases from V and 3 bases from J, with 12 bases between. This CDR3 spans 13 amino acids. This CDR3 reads CASKPGSDTEAFF. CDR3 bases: TGTGCCAGCAAGCCAGGATCAGACACTGAAGCTTTCTTT.

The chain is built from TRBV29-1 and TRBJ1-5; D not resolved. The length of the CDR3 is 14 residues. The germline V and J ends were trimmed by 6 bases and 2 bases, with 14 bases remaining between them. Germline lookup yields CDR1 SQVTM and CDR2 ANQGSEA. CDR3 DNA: TGCAGCGTCGGAGGCCCAGATCGCAATCAGCCCCAGCATTTT. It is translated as CSVGGPDRNQPQHF. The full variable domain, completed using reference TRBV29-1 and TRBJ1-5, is SAVISQKPSRDICQRGTSLTIQCQVDSQVTMMFWYRQQPGQSLTLIATANQGSEATYESGFVIDKFPISRPNLTFSTLTVSNMSPEDSSIYLCSVGGPDRNQPQHFGDGTRLSIL.

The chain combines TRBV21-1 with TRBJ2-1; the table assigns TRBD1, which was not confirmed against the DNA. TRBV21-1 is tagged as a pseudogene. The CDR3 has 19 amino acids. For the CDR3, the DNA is TGTGCCAGCAGCATACCCGAAGCCTTGGGCAGGGTCCCCTACAATGAGCAGTTCTTC. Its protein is CASSIPEALGRVPYNEQFF.

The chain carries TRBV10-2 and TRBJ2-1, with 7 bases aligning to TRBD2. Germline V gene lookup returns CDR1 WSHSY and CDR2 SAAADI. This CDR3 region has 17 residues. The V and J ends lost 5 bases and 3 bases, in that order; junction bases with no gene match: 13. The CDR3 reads CASSWGGSQTYYNEQFF. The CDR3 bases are TGCGCCAGCAGTTGGGGGGGGAGCCAAACATACTACAATGAGCAGTTCTTC.

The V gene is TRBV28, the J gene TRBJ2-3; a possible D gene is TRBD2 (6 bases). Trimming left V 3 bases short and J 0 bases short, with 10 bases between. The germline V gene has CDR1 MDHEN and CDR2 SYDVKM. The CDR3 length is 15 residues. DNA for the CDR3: TGTGCCAGCAGTTTCCGGGGGTTTAGCACAGATACGCAGTATTTT. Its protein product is CASSFRGFSTDTQYF. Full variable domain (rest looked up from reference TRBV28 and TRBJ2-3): DVKVTQSSRYLVKRTGEKVFLECVQDMDHENMFWYRQDPGLGLRLIYFSYDVKMKEKGDIPEGYSVSREKKERFSLILESASTNQTSMYLCASSFRGFSTDTQYFGPGTRLTVL.

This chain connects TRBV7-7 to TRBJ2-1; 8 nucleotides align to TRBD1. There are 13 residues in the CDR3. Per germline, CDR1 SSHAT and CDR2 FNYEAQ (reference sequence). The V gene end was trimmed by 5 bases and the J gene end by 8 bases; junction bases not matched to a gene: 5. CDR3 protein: CASSADRDYEQFF. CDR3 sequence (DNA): TGTGCCAGCAGCGCGGACAGGGACTATGAGCAGTTCTTC.

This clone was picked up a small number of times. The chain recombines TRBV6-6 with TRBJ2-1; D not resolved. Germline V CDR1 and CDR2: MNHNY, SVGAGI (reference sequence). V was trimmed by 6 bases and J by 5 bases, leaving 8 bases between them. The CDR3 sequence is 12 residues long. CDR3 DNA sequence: TGTGCCAGCAGCCCCAGCGACAATGAGCAGTTCTTC. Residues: CASSPSDNEQFF.

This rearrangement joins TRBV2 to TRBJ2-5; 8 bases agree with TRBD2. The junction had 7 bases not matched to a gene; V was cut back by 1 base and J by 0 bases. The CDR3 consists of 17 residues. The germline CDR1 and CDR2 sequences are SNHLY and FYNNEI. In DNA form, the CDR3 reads TGTGCCAGCAGTGAAGATGTAGTAGCGGGGAACCAAGAGACCCAGTACTTC. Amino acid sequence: CASSEDVVAGNQETQYF.

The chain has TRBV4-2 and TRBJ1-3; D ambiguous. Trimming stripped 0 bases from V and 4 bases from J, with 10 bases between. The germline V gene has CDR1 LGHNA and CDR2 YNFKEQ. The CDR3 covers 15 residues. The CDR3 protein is CASSQERMVGNTIYF. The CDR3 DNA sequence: TGTGCCAGCAGCCAAGAGAGGATGGTGGGAAACACCATATATTTT.

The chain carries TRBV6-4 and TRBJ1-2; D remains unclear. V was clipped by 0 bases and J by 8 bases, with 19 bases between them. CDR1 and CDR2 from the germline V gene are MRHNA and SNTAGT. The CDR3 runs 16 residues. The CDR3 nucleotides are TGTGCCAGCAGTGACTCGGGAGCCCCTCCGGTGCTAGGCTACACCTTC. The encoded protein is CASSDSGAPPVLGYTF.

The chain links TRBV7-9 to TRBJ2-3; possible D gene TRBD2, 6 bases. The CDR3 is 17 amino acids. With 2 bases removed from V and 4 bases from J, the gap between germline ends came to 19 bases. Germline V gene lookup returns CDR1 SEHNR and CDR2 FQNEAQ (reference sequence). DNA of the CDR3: TGTGCCAGCAGCTTATTCGGGGAGGAGTGGGGTGCAGATACGCAGTATTTT. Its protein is CASSLFGEEWGADTQYF.

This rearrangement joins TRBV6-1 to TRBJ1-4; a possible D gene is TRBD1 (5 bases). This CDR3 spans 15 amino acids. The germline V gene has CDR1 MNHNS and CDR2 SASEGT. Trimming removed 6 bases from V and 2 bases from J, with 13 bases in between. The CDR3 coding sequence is TGTGCCAGCAGCAGGGTTTTTGCCACTAATGAAAAACTGTTTTTT. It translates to CASSRVFATNEKLFF.

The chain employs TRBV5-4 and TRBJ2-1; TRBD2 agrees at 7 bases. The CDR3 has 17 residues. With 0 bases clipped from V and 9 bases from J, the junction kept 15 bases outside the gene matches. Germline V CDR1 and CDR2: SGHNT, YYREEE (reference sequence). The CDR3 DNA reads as TGTGCCAGCAGCTTGGGGGACTACTCAGGACCGACGACTGAGCAGTTCTTC. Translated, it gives CASSLGDYSGPTTEQFF.

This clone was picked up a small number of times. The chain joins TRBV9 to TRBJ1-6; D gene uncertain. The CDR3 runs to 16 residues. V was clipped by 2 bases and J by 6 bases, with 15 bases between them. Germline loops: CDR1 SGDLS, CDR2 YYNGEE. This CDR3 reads CASSVKDGRFNSPLHF. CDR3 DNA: TGTGCCAGCAGCGTCAAAGACGGCAGGTTTAATTCACCCCTCCACTTT.

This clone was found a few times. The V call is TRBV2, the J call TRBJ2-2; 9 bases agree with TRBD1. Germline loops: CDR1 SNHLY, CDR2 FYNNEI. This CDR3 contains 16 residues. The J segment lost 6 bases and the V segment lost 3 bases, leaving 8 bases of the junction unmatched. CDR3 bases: TGTGCCAGCAGTGATCCGGGACAGGGAGGCTCCGGGGAGCTGTTTTTT. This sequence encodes CASSDPGQGGSGELFF.

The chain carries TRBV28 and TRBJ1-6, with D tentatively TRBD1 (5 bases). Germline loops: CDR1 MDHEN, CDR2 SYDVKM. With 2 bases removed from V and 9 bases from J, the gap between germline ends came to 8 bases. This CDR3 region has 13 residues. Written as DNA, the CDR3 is TGTGCCAGCAGTTTACAGGGTACTTCACCCCTCCACTTT. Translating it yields CASSLQGTSPLHF.